This note documents a single TCR beta chain sequence. The antigen remains undetermined. FACS sorted CD4+ or CD8+ T cells into CD45RA+ naive and CD45RO+ memory. Assay used: immunoSEQ multiplex PCR; TCRdb lists only in-frame clones, some missing. The table has about 38,000 clones, just over 90% seen once; the top ten hold over 0.1%. The data derive from a study of regulatory dendritic cells for organ transplantation. Findings and caveats of the study: Between individuals, the alloreactive memory CD8+ T cell pool differed considerably.

The CDR3 runs to 15 residues. Germline V gene data show CDR1 as LGHNA and CDR2 as YSLEER. The V gene lost 0 bases and the J gene lost 14 bases, with 20 bases spanning the gap. This TCR derives from a human donor in good health. This chain uses TRBV4-3 with TRBJ2-1, with D perhaps TRBD2 (6 bases). The sequencing sample was made of naive CD8+ T cells from blood. Subset here: CD45RA+ naive T cells. As DNA, the CDR3 is TGCGCCAGCAGCCAAGATGTGGCATTGGGTCCGGGGGAGTTCTTC. It translates to CASSQDVALGPGEFF.